Following are 5 T cell receptor beta chains from one sample sequenced in a study of T cell responses to AZD1222 COVID-19 vaccine. Data came from immunoSEQ multiplex PCR; TCRdb stores just in-frame clones and leaves some out. The table shows fewer than 90,000 clones, with roughly 88% occurring only once. The sequencing used peripheral blood, collected on day 0 of AZD1222 vaccination. These receptors were collected from an adult in good health.

The sample holds one count of this clone. The chain combines TRBV19 with TRBJ2-2; 7 bases line up with TRBD1. V trimming: 5 bases; J trimming: 4 bases; junction bases outside the gene matches: 7. This CDR3 has 15 residues. The germline V gene encodes CDR1 LNHDA and CDR2 SQIVND (reference sequence). The DNA for the CDR3 is TGTGCCAGTAGTTCCGGGACAGTGGGCACCGGGGAGCTGTTTTTT. As protein: CASSSGTVGTGELFF.

This chain links TRBV28 with TRBJ1-2; weak D call: TRBD1 (5 bases). The germline V gene has CDR1 MDHEN and CDR2 SYDVKM. The CDR3 is 15 amino acids. The germline V and J ends were trimmed by 4 bases and 4 bases, with 16 bases remaining between them. The CDR3 DNA reads TGTGCCAGCAGTTCGAGCGGGACGGTTATCTATGGCTACACCTTC. Encoded protein: CASSSSGTVIYGYTF.

This clone was detected only a few times. The chain recombines TRBV29-1 with TRBJ2-5; 13 bases fit TRBD2. CDR3 length equals 15 residues. Losses at the gene ends were 5 bases for V and 1 base for J; bases not matched to a gene: 4. CDR1 is SQVTM and CDR2 is ANQGSEA in the germline V gene. In DNA, the CDR3 is TGCAGCGTTCCTCGGACTAGCGGGGGCCAAGAGACCCAGTACTTC. It specifies CSVPRTSGGQETQYF.

The rearrangement joins TRBV9 to TRBJ2-2; D not certain. Germline-derived CDR1 and CDR2 are SGDLS and YYNGEE. The CDR3 spans 15 residues. V was pared by 3 bases and J by 7 bases, with 16 bases between. CDR3 coding DNA: TGTGCCAGCAGCGCACCGGCGTTTTCTGGCGGGGAGCTGTTTTTT. Encoded protein: CASSAPAFSGGELFF.

This chain links TRBV4-1 with TRBJ1-1; D unresolved. There are 14 residues in the CDR3. Germline loops: CDR1 MGHRA, CDR2 YSYEKL. V dropped 4 bases and J dropped 7 bases, with 16 bases sitting between them. CDR3 loop: CASSRVTPTVEAFF. DNA for the CDR3: TGCGCCAGCAGCCGAGTGACACCGACCGTTGAAGCTTTCTTT.